This T cell receptor (beta chain) was recorded in a study of OX40 agonist ivuxolimab in advanced cancers. About the study: As their treatment, patients were administered ivuxolimab, an agonistic anti-OX40 (CD134) antibody.

Details on this clone: Its specificity is not known.

General study findings and limits: Low normalized T-cell clonal expansion also characterized some of the nonresponders. Average numbers of expanded clones were greater in CD8+ T cells than in CD4+. By week 6 at 0.1 to 3.0 mg/kg, blood CD4+ and CD8+ T cells had expanded clonally.

Between the trimmed V and J ends, which lost 8 bases and 4 bases, there was a span of 12 bases. The CDR3 runs 12 residues. Germline CDR1 and CDR2: ENHRY and SYGVKD. Clones were sequenced by immunoSEQ multiplex PCR, and TCRdb holds only the in-frame ones, with some missing. The data contain around 82,000 clones, approximately 90% of them seen just once; the ten biggest clones take up approximately 0.47%. The receptor comes from an adult with an advanced solid tumor such as melanoma, head and neck, liver or kidney cancer. The chain links TRBV10-3 to TRBJ2-7; D might be TRBD2 (5 bases). Sample: CD4+ or CD8+ T cells sorted from blood, taken in a trial of the OX40 agonist ivuxolimab. Here the CDR3 reads CAIQEVGYEQYF. The CDR3 DNA reads as TGTGCCATCCAGGAGGTCGGTTACGAGCAGTACTTC.